One sample yielded the 8 T cell receptor beta chains listed below, sequenced in a study of T-cell memory formation after mild COVID-19. Using its own MiXCR run on the 5' RACE reads, TCRdb lists one record per CDR3 protein. The table records about 620,000 distinct CDR3 sequences, approximately 18% of them present only once. Sequenced material: PBMCs or a T cell subset sorted from them (not recorded which). The receptor set was obtained from an adult woman who had mild COVID-19 (a few samples of this study predate the infection). Cell type and time point are not known.

A few counts support this clonotype. The genes are TRBV12-3 or TRBV12-4 and TRBJ2-3; the D call may be TRBD1 or TRBD2 (5 bases each). Deletions cut 2 bases from V and 3 bases from J, with 21 bases between. The CDR3 covers 18 residues. The CDR3 loop reads CASSLIYGAKGLTDTQYF. DNA of the CDR3: TGTGCCAGCAGTTTAATTTACGGGGCAAAGGGGCTTACAGATACGCAGTATTTT.

The sample holds a few counts of this clonotype. The chain links TRBV3-1 to TRBJ2-5; D unclear. This CDR3 is 14 amino acids long. The V gene's germline CDR1 is LGHDT and CDR2 YNNKEL (reference sequence). V lost 2 bases to trimming and J lost 0 bases, with 7 bases between them. The CDR3 sequence is CASSQSEYQETQYF. The CDR3 bases are TGTGCCAGCAGCCAATCCGAGTACCAAGAGACCCAGTACTTC.

The CDR3 spells CASSYSPTSRLKETQYF. Here the CDR3 DNA reads TGTGCCAGCAGTTACTCTCCGACTTCGCGGTTAAAAGAGACCCAGTACTTC. V and J are TRBV6-6 and TRBJ2-5; D not resolved. Germline-derived CDR1 and CDR2 are MNHNY and SVGAGI (reference sequence). Between the trimmed V and J ends, which lost 0 bases and 3 bases, there was a span of 17 bases. The CDR3 has 17 residues.

The rearrangement uses TRBV7-9 and TRBJ1-6; D is undetermined. This CDR3 has 14 amino acids. The germline CDR1 and CDR2 sequences are SEHNR and FQNEAQ (reference sequence). V lost 10 bases, J lost 9 bases, and 19 bases lay in between. The CDR3 protein is CATNSGYEGSPLHF. The CDR3 bases are TGTGCCACGAACTCTGGGTATGAAGGTTCACCCCTCCACTTT.

Many counts were recorded for this clonotype. The J gene is TRBJ2-2, the V gene TRBV12-3 or TRBV12-4; unclear D gene. The CDR3 sequence is 11 residues long. Trimming removed 3 bases at V and 6 bases at J, with 2 bases between. The CDR3 reads CASSFPGELFF. In DNA form, the CDR3 reads TGTGCCAGCAGTTTCCCCGGGGAGCTGTTTTTT.

This clonotype occurred a few times. The chain links TRBV12-3 or TRBV12-4 to TRBJ1-1; D not certain. Deletions cut 6 bases from V and 2 bases from J, with 10 bases between. This CDR3 has 13 residues. The CDR3 loop is CASRPMQNTEAFF. In DNA, the CDR3 is TGTGCCAGCAGGCCAATGCAAAACACTGAAGCTTTCTTT.

In this sample, this clonotype turned up a few times. The rearrangement uses TRBV29-1 and TRBJ2-5; tentative D call: TRBD1 (6 bases). The V and J ends lost 2 bases and 4 bases respectively, with 14 bases between them. The CDR3 runs 14 residues. Looked up from germline, CDR1 is SQVTM and CDR2 is ANQGSEA. In DNA, the CDR3 is TGCAGCGTTGAATACAGGGAAGGACCAGAGACCCAGTACTTC. This encodes CSVEYREGPETQYF.

This clonotype was seen a handful of times. The chain couples TRBV4-1 to TRBJ2-3, with 8 bases matching TRBD1. Germline V lookup: CDR1 MGHRA, CDR2 YSYEKL. This CDR3 spans 16 amino acids. V lost 6 bases, J lost 5 bases, and 13 bases stayed unmatched. Here the CDR3 DNA reads TGCGCCAGCAGAAATGTGGGGACAGGAAGACGAGATACGCAGTATTTT. Its translation: CASRNVGTGRRDTQYF.